These 16 T cell receptor beta chains originate from one sample sequenced in a study of blood T cells in healthy people across ages. A second PCR, run for roughly 7 to 11 cycles, used a sample-barcoded 5' primer plus a J-beta primer mix. In TCRdb, the 5' RACE reads were re-called with MiXCR into one record per CDR3 protein. The sample contains roughly 1,500,000 distinct CDR3 sequences, almost 35% of which appear only once. The sequenced sample consisted of blood. All receptors derive from a woman aged 30 to 39 in good health.

The sample holds many counts of this clonotype. The V gene is TRBV6-1, the J gene TRBJ2-7; unclear D gene. CDR3 length: 11 residues. V was trimmed by 8 bases and J by 2 bases, leaving 7 bases between them. The germline V gene encodes CDR1 MNHNS and CDR2 SASEGT. The chain's CDR3 is CASGEAYEQYF. The CDR3 nucleotides read TGTGCCAGCGGAGAAGCCTACGAGCAGTACTTC.

This clonotype was counted a few times. This sequence joins TRBV7-8 and TRBJ2-7; D gene unclear. Per germline, CDR1 SGHVS and CDR2 FQNEAQ. Trimming took off 1 base at V and 1 base at J, with 11 bases between the two ends. This CDR3 is built from 15 residues. The CDR3 coding sequence is TGTGCCAGCAGCTTAGACCAGCACATTTCCTACGAGCAGTACTTC. Translating it yields CASSLDQHISYEQYF.

A note on this clonotype: One end of the junction varies from germline; a read error may be responsible. V is TRBV9 and J is TRBJ1-2; D not resolved. CDR1 and CDR2 from the germline V gene are SGDLS and YYNGEE. The CDR3 runs to 13 residues. This CDR3 reads CASSPGEIYSYTF. The CDR3 DNA is TGTGCCAGCAGCCCAGGCGAAATCTATAGCTACACCTTC.

As to this clonotype: A read error may account for a junction end that differs from germline. The chain links TRBV10-3 to TRBJ2-1; the D is unclear. This CDR3 contains 12 residues. The germline CDR1 and CDR2 sequences are ENHRY and SYGVKD. The CDR3 region has the DNA TGTGCCATCAGTGCTATTGGCAATGAGCGGTTCTTC. Protein product: CAISAIGNERFF.

Ten or more counts support this clonotype. V gene TRBV4-2 combines with J gene TRBJ1-2; D remains unclear. V was cut by 0 bases and J by 4 bases, with 9 bases left in between. CDR3 length: 14 residues. The germline V gene has CDR1 LGHNA and CDR2 YNFKEQ. The CDR3 bases are TGTGCCAGCAGCCAAGAGGTGCGGAGCTATGGCTACACCTTC. It translates to CASSQEVRSYGYTF.

The chain carries TRBV3-1 and TRBJ1-2; D may be TRBD1 (5 bases). Trimming pared 4 bases from V and 6 bases from J, leaving 15 bases between. Germline V gene data show CDR1 as LGHDT and CDR2 as YNNKEL (reference sequence). The CDR3 loop spans 14 amino acids. The CDR3 sequence: CASSPWGDLNGYTF. CDR3 DNA: TGTGCCAGCAGCCCCTGGGGGGACTTAAATGGCTACACCTTC.

The V call is TRBV6-6, the J call TRBJ2-3; the D gene is possibly TRBD1 (7 bases). V was trimmed by 7 bases and J by 2 bases, leaving 22 bases between them. The V gene's germline CDR1 is MNHNY and CDR2 SVGAGI (reference sequence). The CDR3 totals 17 residues. The CDR3 DNA is TGTGCCAGCACCAGGGGGGAAGGAATGAGGAACACAGATACGCAGTATTTT. Residues: CASTRGEGMRNTDTQYF.

The rearrangement links TRBV20-1 to TRBJ1-2, with D possibly matching TRBD1 (5 bases). The CDR3 loop spans 13 amino acids. The germline V gene encodes CDR1 DFQATT and CDR2 SNEGSKA (reference sequence). Deletions cut 0 bases from V and 4 bases from J, with 9 bases between. CDR3 sequence (DNA): TGCAGTGCTAGAGATCAGGGAGTCTATGGCTACACCTTC. Its protein is CSARDQGVYGYTF.

Points on this clonotype: This sequence may be a read error, since a much larger clone differs from it by one base. The chain recombines TRBV29-1 with TRBJ1-2, with D tentatively TRBD1 (5 bases). CDR1 and CDR2 from the germline V gene are SQVTM and ANQGSEA. The CDR3 has 12 residues. Trimming removed 6 bases from V and 8 bases from J, with 16 bases in between. The CDR3 sequence is CSVEGRSGGYTF. The CDR3 nucleotides are TGCAGCGTGGAGGGGAGATCGGGCGGCTACACCTTC.

As concerns this clonotype: One end of the junction varies from germline; a read error may be responsible. The chain joins TRBV6-2 or TRBV6-3 to TRBJ2-6; D perhaps matches TRBD1 (5 bases). This CDR3 has 13 residues. Germline V CDR1 and CDR2: MNHEY, SVGEGT. CDR3 loop: CASTASGANILTF. Written as DNA, the CDR3 is TGTGCCAGCACTGCATCTGGGGCCAACATCCTGACTTTC.

This chain connects TRBV20-1 to TRBJ2-1; tentative D call: TRBD1 (6 bases). The V gene lost 6 bases and the J gene lost 1 base, with 22 bases spanning the gap. The germline gives CDR1 DFQATT, CDR2 SNEGSKA (reference sequence). The CDR3 has 17 amino acids. The CDR3 sequence: CSAKGVLVSDSYNEQFF. CDR3 DNA sequence: TGCAGTGCGAAGGGGGTTTTAGTTTCAGATTCCTACAATGAGCAGTTCTTC.

A word on this clonotype: Since the CDR3 does not end with the conserved phenylalanine or tryptophan, this likely comes from a read error. The CDR3 spells CSARPGTRANEQFC. The CDR3 coding sequence is TGCAGTGCTAGACCCGGGACTAGAGCAAATGAGCAGTTCTGC. This chain connects TRBV20-1 to TRBJ2-1; 8 bases map to TRBD2. Germline CDR1 is DFQATT and CDR2 is SNEGSKA (reference sequence). CDR3 length: 14 residues. Losses at the gene ends were 2 bases for V and 7 bases for J; bases not matched to a gene: 7.

This clonotype was detected a few times. The chain uses TRBV7-8 and TRBJ2-4; tentative D call: TRBD2 (6 bases). V was cut by 1 base and J by 3 bases, with 10 bases left in between. The CDR3 spans 15 residues. CDR1 SGHVS and CDR2 FQNEAQ come from the germline V gene. The CDR3, as DNA: TGTGCCAGCAGCTTAGAAGCGGGCCTCAAAAACATTCAGTACTTC. Protein: CASSLEAGLKNIQYF.

V usage is TRBV4-1 and J usage is TRBJ2-5, with TRBD2 matching 13 bases. J was trimmed by 4 bases and V by 4 bases; bases with no gene match: 9. Germline lookup yields CDR1 MGHRA and CDR2 YSYEKL. This CDR3 is 17 amino acids long. The CDR3 region has the DNA TGCGCCAGCAGCCCGGGACTAGCGGGGCTGTTGGGAGAGACCCAGTACTTC. Protein product: CASSPGLAGLLGETQYF.

V gene TRBV3-1 combines with J gene TRBJ2-1, with 7 bases that match TRBD2. CDR1 LGHDT and CDR2 YNNKEL come from the germline V gene (reference sequence). CDR3 length: 16 amino acids. V dropped 2 bases and J dropped 4; count of bases not matched to a gene: 8. CDR3 amino acids: CASSQTTSRLYNEQFF. The CDR3, as DNA: TGTGCCAGCAGCCAAACGACTAGCCGCCTTTACAATGAGCAGTTCTTC.

The chain links TRBV15 to TRBJ2-3; no reliable D call. Germline assignment: CDR1 LNHNV and CDR2 YYDKDF (reference sequence). The CDR3 contains 16 residues. The V and J ends lost 5 bases and 2 bases respectively, with 17 bases between them. CDR3 in amino acids: CATSGYRAGTTDTQYF. The CDR3 DNA reads as TGTGCCACCAGCGGGTACCGGGCAGGCACCACAGATACGCAGTATTTT.